The 27 T cell receptor beta chains in this list originate from one sample, sequenced in a study of a mutant IDH1 vaccine in newly diagnosed glioma. Regarding time point: week 23, last vaccination. Vaccination comprised doses that each held 300 ug of mutant IDH1 20-mer peptide, plus topical imiquimod. For these TCRs, the target antigens are not known. Repertoires were generated with immunoSEQ multiplex PCR, while TCRdb's copy carries only in-frame clones and drops some. Among roughly 43,000 clones listed, roughly 80% were seen once. The sample consisted of PBMCs, taken from a glioma patient whose treatment included an IDH1 peptide vaccine. Every receptor here comes from a woman between 18 and 29 years old with glioma. Some clones in this sample may be carry-over from other donors' samples.

This clone has only one observation. This chain uses TRBV5-1 with TRBJ2-4; D tentatively reads TRBD1 or TRBD2 (5 bases each). CDR1 is SGHRS, CDR2 YFSETQ, per germline. Trimming stripped 4 bases from V and 4 bases from J, with 18 bases between. This CDR3 spans 16 amino acids. For the CDR3, the DNA is TGCGCCAGCAGCGAGCGCCCGGGACCCCCGAAAAACATTCAGTACTTC. Translation: CASSERPGPPKNIQYF.

This clone was detected only once. The rearrangement joins TRBV19 to TRBJ2-6; D is perhaps TRBD1 or TRBD2 (6 bases each). V shed 7 bases and J shed 4 bases, with 14 bases lying between them. This CDR3 spans 15 amino acids. Germline V gives CDR1 LNHDA, CDR2 SQIVND (reference sequence). CDR3 sequence reads: CASIRGTRGANVLTF. As DNA, the CDR3 is TGTGCCAGTATCCGCGGGACAAGGGGGGCCAACGTCCTGACTTTC.

This clone showed up just once. The chain has TRBV2 and TRBJ2-7; the D is unclear. Deletions cut 4 bases from V and 2 bases from J, with 15 bases between. Germline V CDR1 and CDR2: SNHLY, FYNNEI. The CDR3 has 15 residues. CDR3 sequence (DNA): TGTGCCAGCAGTGCCGGGTTCCTAGGAGCCTACGAGCAGTACTTC. Translating gives CASSAGFLGAYEQYF. Looking up the rest from reference TRBV2 and TRBJ2-7 gives the full variable domain: EPEVTQTPSHQVTQMGQEVILRCVPISNHLYFYWYRQILGQKVEFLVSFYNNEISEKSEIFDDQFSVERPDGSNFTLKIRSTKLEDSAMYFCASSAGFLGAYEQYFGPGTRLTVT.

J is TRBJ1-5 and V is TRBV9; D gene uncertain. The V and J ends lost 7 bases and 3 bases respectively, with 11 bases between them. CDR3 length: 13 residues. Germline V gives CDR1 SGDLS, CDR2 YYNGEE. Written as DNA, the CDR3 is TGTGCCAGCGGGAGGACGTTCAATCAGCCCCAGCATTTT. Residues: CASGRTFNQPQHF.

The chain joins TRBV2 to TRBJ1-5; 8 positions agree with TRBD1. This CDR3 contains 14 residues. V lost 6 bases to trimming and J lost 7 bases; unmatched junction nucleotides: 8. The germline V gene encodes CDR1 SNHLY and CDR2 FYNNEI. The CDR3 DNA is TGTGCCAGCAGGGCGACAGGGGCCGGGCAGCCCCAGCATTTT. The encoded protein is CASRATGAGQPQHF.

This rearrangement joins TRBV7-9 to TRBJ2-3, with D tentatively TRBD1 (5 bases). The germline gives CDR1 SEHNR, CDR2 FQNEAQ (reference sequence). CDR3 length: 15 amino acids. The V gene lost 4 bases and the J gene lost 2 bases, with 13 bases spanning the gap. CDR3 sequence: CASSSDSLYTDTQYF. The CDR3 bases are TGTGCCAGCAGCTCAGACAGCCTGTACACAGATACGCAGTATTTT.

The rearrangement links TRBV25-1 to TRBJ2-6; the D gene could be TRBD1 or TRBD2 (5 bases each). Germline-derived CDR1 and CDR2 are MGHDK and SYGVNS. This CDR3 is built from 15 residues. Between the trimmed V and J ends, which lost 2 bases and 2 bases, there was a span of 7 bases. CDR3 protein: CASSERDAGANVLTF. The CDR3 DNA reads as TGTGCCAGCAGTGAAAGGGACGCTGGGGCCAACGTCCTGACTTTC.

This clone was detected only a few times. The rearrangement links TRBV2 to TRBJ2-3; 7 bases map to TRBD1. Germline lookup yields CDR1 SNHLY and CDR2 FYNNEI. With 4 bases clipped from V and 3 bases from J, the junction kept 7 bases outside the gene matches. There are 15 residues in the CDR3. The CDR3 sequence: CASSGGQGVTDTQYF. The CDR3 DNA sequence: TGTGCCAGCAGTGGAGGGCAGGGGGTAACAGATACGCAGTATTTT.

Notes on this clone: One end of the junction varies from germline; a read error may be responsible. The chain uses TRBV27 and TRBJ2-6; the D call may be TRBD1 or TRBD2 (5 bases each). In germline, CDR1 is MNHEY, CDR2 SMNVEV (reference sequence). This CDR3 is 14 amino acids long. DNA for the CDR3: TGTGCCAGCAGTGTATCGGGGCCGGCCAACGTCCTGACTTTC. Amino acid sequence: CASSVSGPANVLTF.

The rearrangement uses TRBV4-2 and TRBJ2-3; D remains ambiguous. V lost 4 bases, J lost 1 base, and 12 bases lay in between. This CDR3 contains 15 residues. Germline assignment: CDR1 LGHNA and CDR2 YNFKEQ. The CDR3 spells CASSPQTVGTDTQYF. In nucleotides, the CDR3 is TGTGCCAGCAGCCCCCAGACGGTAGGCACAGATACGCAGTATTTT.

The J gene is TRBJ2-1, the V gene TRBV10-3; weak D call: TRBD1 (5 bases). The CDR3 is 14 residues long. Per germline, CDR1 ENHRY and CDR2 SYGVKD. V gave up 4 bases and J gave up 1 base, with 8 bases separating them. The CDR3 protein is CAISGQSSYNEQFF. The CDR3, as DNA: TGTGCCATCAGTGGACAGTCGTCCTACAATGAGCAGTTCTTC.

The CDR3 nucleotides are TGCGCCAGCAGCTTGGAGGGACTCGATGAGCAGTTCTTC. Translation gives CASSLEGLDEQFF. The chain joins TRBV5-1 to TRBJ2-1, with D possibly TRBD2 on 6 matching bases. From germline, CDR1 is SGHRS and CDR2 YFSETQ. This CDR3 is 13 amino acids long. V was clipped by 0 bases and J by 8 bases, with 9 bases between them.

This chain uses TRBV5-1 with TRBJ1-1; D is unresolved. The germline V gene encodes CDR1 SGHRS and CDR2 YFSETQ. This CDR3 has 13 residues. The ends were cut back, 6 bases at V and 4 bases at J, with 13 bases in the middle. The CDR3 loop is CASITEGGTEAFF. The CDR3 DNA is TGCGCCAGCATTACGGAGGGCGGCACTGAAGCTTTCTTT.

The chain has TRBV5-6 and TRBJ1-3, with 8 bases fitting TRBD1. This CDR3 is built from 15 residues. The germline V gene encodes CDR1 SGHDT and CDR2 YYEEEE. J gave up 0 bases and V 4 bases, and 3 bases lay outside the gene matches. CDR3 loop: CASSKTGVSGNTIYF. CDR3 sequence (DNA): TGTGCCAGCAGCAAGACAGGGGTCTCTGGAAACACCATATATTTT.

J is TRBJ1-3 and V is TRBV4-1; a possible D gene is TRBD1 (6 bases). The CDR3 is 17 residues long. V gave up 3 bases and J gave up 0 bases, with 15 bases separating them. Germline V gene sequence: CDR1 MGHRA, CDR2 YSYEKL. The CDR3 DNA sequence: TGCGCCAGCAGCCATCTCAGGACAGCAGGCTCTGGAAACACCATATATTTT. The encoded protein is CASSHLRTAGSGNTIYF.

The chain employs TRBV9 and TRBJ2-1; 11 bases fit TRBD2. The CDR3 is made up of 13 amino acids. V shed 5 bases, J shed 11 bases, and the junction held 6 bases outside the gene matches. CDR1 is SGDLS, CDR2 YYNGEE, per germline. As DNA, the CDR3 is TGTGCCAGCAGGACTAGCGGGGCCGGCCAGCAGTTCTTC. This translates into CASRTSGAGQQFF.

The chain recombines TRBV11-2 with TRBJ1-2; tentative D call: TRBD1 (5 bases). This CDR3 has 17 amino acids. Germline V gene data show CDR1 as SGHAT and CDR2 as FQNNGV. V lost 5 bases to trimming and J lost 5 bases, with 24 bases between them. The CDR3: CASSPHLLPGTDYGYTF. In nucleotides, the CDR3 is TGTGCCAGCAGCCCCCACCTTCTCCCCGGGACGGATTATGGCTACACCTTC.

The gene calls are TRBV15 and TRBJ2-5; D remains unclear. The CDR3 length is 11 residues. V lost 0 bases and J lost 4, with 0 bases in between. CDR1 and CDR2 from the germline V gene are LNHNV and YYDKDF (reference sequence). The CDR3 is CATSREETQYF. CDR3 coding DNA: TGTGCCACCAGCAGAGAAGAGACCCAGTACTTC.

The chain is built from TRBV5-1 and TRBJ2-7; 11 nucleotides agree with TRBD2. Germline CDR1 reads SGHRS; CDR2 reads YFSETQ. The CDR3 totals 16 residues. V shed 3 bases, J shed 0 bases, and the junction held 5 bases outside the gene matches. CDR3 DNA: TGCGCCAGCAGCTCGGGACTAGCGGCCCCCTCCTACGAGCAGTACTTC. Encoded protein: CASSSGLAAPSYEQYF.

The gene calls are TRBV29-1 and TRBJ1-2; D unresolved. Trimming took 0 bases from V and 2 from J, leaving 16 bases between them. This CDR3 spans 16 amino acids. Germline V gene sequence: CDR1 SQVTM, CDR2 ANQGSEA. CDR3 amino acids: CSVEDRGREGNYGYTF. CDR3 in DNA: TGCAGCGTTGAAGATCGGGGTCGGGAGGGCAACTATGGCTACACCTTC.

The table lists this clone with a count of one. The genes are TRBV7-9 and TRBJ1-6; D may be TRBD1 (6 bases). CDR1 and CDR2 from the germline V gene are SEHNR and FQNEAQ (reference sequence). V dropped 5 bases and J dropped 7 bases, with 18 bases sitting between them. CDR3 length: 16 amino acids. In nucleotides, the CDR3 is TGTGCCAGCAGCCAAATATTTAGGGGGATCAATTCACCCCTCCACTTT. This sequence encodes CASSQIFRGINSPLHF. The whole variable domain, filled in from reference TRBV7-9 and TRBJ1-6, reads DTGVSQNPRHKITKRGQNVTFRCDPISEHNRLYWYRQTLGQGPEFLTYFQNEAQLEKSRLLSDRFSAERPKGSFSTLEIQRTEQGDSAMYLCASSQIFRGINSPLHFGNGTRLTVT.

As to this clone: Compared with germline, one end of the junction differs, possibly owing to a read error. The chain joins TRBV7-2 to TRBJ2-7; D uncertain. The CDR3 totals 12 residues. Germline CDR1 is SGHTA and CDR2 is FQGNSA. Written as DNA, the CDR3 is TGTGCCAGCAGCTTAGTATTGGGTCACCCTGACTTC. Its translation is CASSLVLGHPDF.

The chain links TRBV6-6 to TRBJ1-5; D is uncertain. Looked up from germline, CDR1 is MNHNY and CDR2 is SVGAGI (reference sequence). The CDR3 is made up of 13 amino acids. V shed 8 bases and J shed 4 bases, with 12 bases lying between them. The CDR3 sequence is CASHVSVNQPQHF. CDR3 nucleotide sequence: TGTGCCAGCCACGTGTCCGTTAATCAGCCCCAGCATTTT.

The gene calls are TRBV19 and TRBJ1-1; the match to TRBD1 covers 8 bases. The germline V gene has CDR1 LNHDA and CDR2 SQIVND (reference sequence). This CDR3 comprises 15 residues. The V segment lost 3 bases and the J segment 6 bases; nucleotides outside the gene matches: 9. DNA of the CDR3: TGTGCCAGTAGTATTTTATCCCCGACAGGGGCTGAAGCTTTCTTT. The encoded protein is CASSILSPTGAEAFF.

This chain links TRBV18 with TRBJ1-2; no clear D gene. This CDR3 has 13 amino acids. The germline CDR1 and CDR2 sequences are KGHSH and LQKENI. V was clipped by 3 bases and J by 4 bases, with 9 bases between them. CDR3 loop: CASSPRVGYGYTF. The CDR3, as DNA: TGTGCCAGCTCACCGAGGGTGGGCTATGGCTACACCTTC.

The genes are TRBV27 and TRBJ1-5; D ambiguous. Germline CDR1 and CDR2: MNHEY and SMNVEV (reference sequence). This CDR3 comprises 13 residues. Between the trimmed V and J ends, which lost 3 bases and 8 bases, there was a span of 11 bases. CDR3 region: CASSLAGPKPQHF. As DNA, the CDR3 is TGTGCCAGCAGTTTGGCTGGGCCGAAGCCCCAGCATTTT.

This clone appeared a few times. The chain couples TRBV29-1 to TRBJ1-1; D gene unclear. Germline CDR1 is SQVTM and CDR2 is ANQGSEA. There are 12 residues in the CDR3. Deletions cut 6 bases from V and 4 bases from J, with 12 bases between. This CDR3 reads CSVDSSSTEAFF. The CDR3 region has the DNA TGCAGCGTCGACTCCTCTAGCACTGAAGCTTTCTTT.